Following are 11 T cell receptor beta chains from one sample sequenced in a study of cytomegalovirus exposure and HLA in healthy donors. Use of 60 Vbeta and 13 Jbeta primers characterized the PCR. Method: immunoSEQ multiplex PCR; TCRdb's copy keeps in-frame clones and lacks some. Found here are approximately 110,000 clones, around 75% of them singletons; the top ten hold 4.5% to 5%. Material for sequencing was PBMCs. The receptors derive from a man aged 55 to 70 in good health and CMV-seropositive.

This clone was found a few times. The rearrangement links TRBV28 to TRBJ2-7; TRBD2 aligns across 10 bases. Germline-derived CDR1 and CDR2 are MDHEN and SYDVKM. The CDR3 has 17 residues. Unmatched junction bases numbered 8, after V lost 2 bases and J lost 1 base. This chain's CDR3 is CASSLGAGGFKSYEQYF. The CDR3 DNA reads as TGTGCCAGCAGTTTAGGAGCGGGGGGGTTCAAATCCTACGAGCAGTACTTC.

The rearrangement links TRBV2 to TRBJ1-1; TRBD1 matches at 7 bases. V shed 4 bases and J 1 base; nucleotides not matched to a gene: 3. This CDR3 contains 14 residues. Germline lookup yields CDR1 SNHLY and CDR2 FYNNEI. CDR3 protein: CASSGTGGNTEAFF. CDR3 coding DNA: TGTGCCAGCAGTGGGACAGGAGGGAACACTGAAGCTTTCTTT. The entire variable domain, with the rest obtained from reference TRBV2 and TRBJ1-1, is as follows: EPEVTQTPSHQVTQMGQEVILRCVPISNHLYFYWYRQILGQKVEFLVSFYNNEISEKSEIFDDQFSVERPDGSNFTLKIRSTKLEDSAMYFCASSGTGGNTEAFFGQGTRLTVV.

Details on this clone: This CDR3 is also generated by other DNA sequences in the sample. This chain uses TRBV10-3 with TRBJ2-3; D uncertain. Deletions cut 4 bases from V and 0 bases from J, with 5 bases between. The CDR3 extends over 13 amino acids. Germline CDR1 reads ENHRY; CDR2 reads SYGVKD. Written as DNA, the CDR3 is TGTGCCATCAGTGTGCGGAGCACAGATACGCAGTATTTT. Amino acids: CAISVRSTDTQYF.

This clone has just a few counts. The chain joins TRBV5-1 to TRBJ2-1, with TRBD1 matching 7 bases. Germline CDR1 reads SGHRS; CDR2 reads YFSETQ. The CDR3 consists of 13 residues. V lost 4 bases and J lost 9; bases outside the gene matches: 7. CDR3 sequence reads: CASSLGTVSEQFF. The CDR3 DNA reads TGCGCCAGCAGCCTTGGGACAGTTAGTGAGCAGTTCTTC.

Concerning this clone itself: Other DNA sequences in this specimen translate into the identical CDR3. The rearrangement joins TRBV28 to TRBJ1-1, with D possibly matching TRBD1 (5 bases). The CDR3 sequence is 13 residues long. Germline CDR1 reads MDHEN; CDR2 reads SYDVKM. Trimming stripped 2 bases from V and 5 bases from J, with 9 bases between. CDR3 in DNA: TGTGCCAGCAGTTTAGGCCGGGGGACTGAAGCTTTCTTT. It encodes CASSLGRGTEAFF. The entire variable domain, with the rest obtained from reference TRBV28 and TRBJ1-1, is as follows: DVKVTQSSRYLVKRTGEKVFLECVQDMDHENMFWYRQDPGLGLRLIYFSYDVKMKEKGDIPEGYSVSREKKERFSLILESASTNQTSMYLCASSLGRGTEAFFGQGTRLTVV.

V is TRBV4-1 and J is TRBJ1-2; D gene ambiguous. The CDR3 covers 13 residues. The V gene's germline CDR1 is MGHRA and CDR2 YSYEKL. Trimming cost V 0 bases and J 7 bases, with 9 bases left between them. The CDR3 DNA reads as TGCGCCAGCAGCCAAGACAGGTCCTCTGGCTACACCTTC. It yields the protein CASSQDRSSGYTF.

The chain couples TRBV6-5 to TRBJ1-2, with 7 bases matching TRBD1. V trimming: 6 bases; J trimming: 8 bases; junction bases outside the gene matches: 12. The CDR3 loop spans 14 amino acids. Germline V gene sequence: CDR1 MNHEY, CDR2 SVGAGI. The CDR3 DNA is TGTGCCAGCAGACAACCCACAGGGGCCGGCGGCTACACCTTC. Residues: CASRQPTGAGGYTF.

The chain uses TRBV7-2 and TRBJ2-5, with TRBD2 matching 10 bases. J lost 4 bases, V lost 4 bases, and 6 bases had no gene match. CDR1 is SGHTA and CDR2 is FQGNSA in the germline V gene. The CDR3 has 15 amino acids. As DNA, the CDR3 is TGTGCCAGCAGCTCTACTAGCGGGGTAGGAGAGACCCAGTACTTC. Protein product: CASSSTSGVGETQYF.

This clone has a count of ten or more. The CDR3: CASSQDRITGELFF. In nucleotides, the CDR3 is TGTGCCAGCAGTCAGGACAGGATAACCGGGGAGCTGTTTTTT. The V gene is TRBV11-3, the J gene TRBJ2-2; 7 nucleotides match TRBD1. Unmatched junction bases numbered 6, after V lost 6 bases and J lost 5 bases. CDR3 length: 14 amino acids. Per germline, CDR1 SGHNT and CDR2 YENEEA.

V gene TRBV6-6 combines with J gene TRBJ2-7; unclear D gene. The germline gives CDR1 MNHNY, CDR2 SVGAGI (reference sequence). With 7 bases removed from V and 4 bases from J, the gap between germline ends came to 11 bases. CDR3 size: 12 residues. The CDR3 DNA reads TGTGCCAGCACAGGTGCGATTTACGAGCAGTACTTC. Residues: CASTGAIYEQYF.

This clone was detected only once. This chain connects TRBV6-1 to TRBJ1-6; TRBD1 is a possible D gene (6 bases). In germline, CDR1 is MNHNS, CDR2 SASEGT. The CDR3 spans 12 residues. V was shortened by 11 bases and J by 6 bases, with 11 bases between the two germline ends. CDR3 DNA: TGTGCCGGAGGACAGATTAATTCACCCCTCCACTTT. It codes for CAGGQINSPLHF.